This passage covers 26 T cell receptor beta chains from one sample sequenced in a study of neurological immune-mediated disorders. TCRdb itself ran the 5' RACE reads through MiXCR, one entry per CDR3 protein. This table holds roughly 62,000 distinct CDR3 sequences, 11% found once. The sequenced material came from PBMCs. The source is a man aged 55-75 years in good health.

This clonotype occurred many times. This rearrangement joins TRBV28 to TRBJ2-6, with 9 positions matching TRBD1. Trimming at V came to 7 bases and at J to 2 bases, leaving 12 bases not matched to a gene. CDR3 length: 18 amino acids. Germline lookup yields CDR1 MDHEN and CDR2 SYDVKM. In nucleotides, the CDR3 is TGTGCCAGCACGCCCCTCGGGACAGGGATCACTGGGGCCAACGTCCTGACTTTC. This gives the protein CASTPLGTGITGANVLTF. Full variable domain (outside the CDR3, taken from reference TRBV28 and TRBJ2-6): DVKVTQSSRYLVKRTGEKVFLECVQDMDHENMFWYRQDPGLGLRLIYFSYDVKMKEKGDIPEGYSVSREKKERFSLILESASTNQTSMYLCASTPLGTGITGANVLTFGAGSRLTVL.

This clonotype was detected ten times or more. This chain connects TRBV11-2 to TRBJ1-1, with D unresolved. V lost 0 bases and J 1 base, leaving 9 bases between the germline ends. This CDR3 has 15 amino acids. The V gene's germline CDR1 is SGHAT and CDR2 FQNNGV. The CDR3 region is CASSLDLGGNTEAFF. In DNA form, the CDR3 reads TGTGCCAGCAGCTTAGATCTCGGCGGGAACACTGAAGCTTTCTTT.

Many counts were recorded for this clonotype. The gene calls are TRBV4-2 and TRBJ1-4, with a tentative D call TRBD1 (6 bases). Between the trimmed V and J ends, which lost 0 bases and 0 bases, there was a span of 8 bases. CDR1 and CDR2 (germline): LGHNA, YNFKEQ. This CDR3 contains 16 residues. The CDR3 DNA reads as TGTGCCAGCAGCCAAGATCACAGGGCAACTAATGAAAAACTGTTTTTT. The encoded protein is CASSQDHRATNEKLFF.

Notes on this clonotype: At one boundary the junction diverges from the germline segment, which might be a read error. V and J are TRBV5-1 and TRBJ1-1; 7 bases line up with TRBD1. The V gene's germline CDR1 is SGHRS and CDR2 YFSETQ. The CDR3 length is 15 residues. Written as DNA, the CDR3 is TGCACCAGCAGCCGTTACCGACAGGGTTTAACTGAGGCTTTCTTT. Its protein product is CTSSRYRQGLTEAFF.

This clonotype was detected many times. The chain carries TRBV10-3 and TRBJ2-3; D is ambiguous. Germline values: CDR1 ENHRY, CDR2 SYGVKD. The CDR3 length is 15 residues. V lost 2 bases to trimming and J lost 1 base, with 10 bases between them. CDR3 nucleotides: TGTGCCATCAGTGAGCCTCGTCCTGGCACAGATACGCAGTATTTT. Its protein is CAISEPRPGTDTQYF.

This clonotype showed up many times. This chain links TRBV28 with TRBJ2-7, with D unclear. Germline loops: CDR1 MDHEN, CDR2 SYDVKM. The V gene lost 3 bases and the J gene lost 6 bases, with 6 bases spanning the gap. CDR3 length equals 11 residues. As DNA, the CDR3 is TGTGCCAGCAGTTTCTCAAGCGAGCAGTACTTC. It yields the protein CASSFSSEQYF. The full variable domain, with the rest looked up from reference TRBV28 and TRBJ2-7, is DVKVTQSSRYLVKRTGEKVFLECVQDMDHENMFWYRQDPGLGLRLIYFSYDVKMKEKGDIPEGYSVSREKKERFSLILESASTNQTSMYLCASSFSSEQYFGPGTRLTVT.

In its sample, this clonotype was seen a few times. The CDR3 here is CASSFGAARGDNEQFF. For the CDR3, the DNA is TGCGCCAGCAGCTTTGGTGCGGCGCGAGGGGACAATGAGCAGTTCTTC. The V call is TRBV5-1, the J call TRBJ2-1; tentatively, D is TRBD1 or TRBD2 (5 bases each). Germline CDR1 SGHRS, CDR2 YFSETQ. Trimming shortened V by 2 bases and J by 5 bases, and 17 bases separated the two germline ends. The CDR3 extends over 16 amino acids.

This clonotype was seen at least ten times. This sequence joins TRBV5-5 and TRBJ2-3, with D maybe TRBD2 (5 bases). The germline V and J ends were trimmed by 3 bases and 10 bases, with 9 bases remaining between them. The CDR3 contains 11 residues. Germline CDR1 is SGHKS and CDR2 is YYEKEE (reference sequence). In DNA, the CDR3 is TGTGCCAGCAGCTCGGGATACGCGCAGTATTTT. This codes for CASSSGYAQYF.

This clonotype was counted between two and nine times. The chain has TRBV3-1 and TRBJ1-2, with a possible D match to TRBD1 (5 bases). CDR3 length: 16 amino acids. The germline CDR1 and CDR2 sequences are LGHDT and YNNKEL (reference sequence). V was trimmed by 1 base and J by 6 bases, leaving 18 bases between them. The CDR3 loop is CASSQVHAGNSHGYTF. The CDR3 bases are TGTGCCAGCAGCCAAGTGCATGCAGGGAATAGCCATGGCTACACCTTC.

This clonotype was seen repeatedly, ten times or more. The J gene is TRBJ2-1, the V gene TRBV6-2 or TRBV6-3, with D uncertain. The CDR3 is 11 amino acids. The germline V gene has CDR1 MNHEY and CDR2 SVGEGT. V was cut by 7 bases and J by 5 bases, with 6 bases left in between. CDR3 sequence (DNA): TGTGCCAGCAACCGGGACAATGAGCAGTTCTTC. Translated, it gives CASNRDNEQFF.

This clonotype showed up many times. The chain employs TRBV5-1 and TRBJ1-4; tentative D call: TRBD1 (5 bases). CDR3 length equals 16 residues. Trimming shortened V by 0 bases and J by 3 bases, and 12 bases separated the two germline ends. Germline CDR1 reads SGHRS; CDR2 reads YFSETQ. DNA of the CDR3: TGCGCCAGCAGCTTGGGCCCCCAGGGTCCTAATGAAAAACTGTTTTTT. Its translation is CASSLGPQGPNEKLFF.

As for this clonotype: One junction end disagrees with the germline gene, perhaps due to a read error. The rearrangement links TRBV7-7 to TRBJ2-1; D not resolved. The germline CDR1 and CDR2 sequences are SSHAT and FNYEAQ (reference sequence). The CDR3 runs 13 residues. CDR3 loop: CSSSPSSYNEQFF. CDR3 in DNA: TGTTCCAGCAGTCCGAGCTCCTACAATGAGCAGTTCTTC.

This clonotype was detected only a few times. One end of the junction fails to match germline, which may point to a read error. V and J are TRBV7-2 and TRBJ2-3; D tentatively reads TRBD1 or TRBD2 (7 bases each). This CDR3 contains 18 residues. Germline loops: CDR1 SGHTA, CDR2 FQGNSA. CDR3 nucleotides: TGTGCTAGCAGCTTAGTGGGAGGGGGCATATATGGCACAGATACGCAGTATTTT. Translation gives CASSLVGGGIYGTDTQYF.

This clonotype was seen repeatedly, ten times or more. This chain uses TRBV7-2 with TRBJ2-7, with 7 bases identical to TRBD1. The CDR3 is made up of 15 amino acids. The germline V gene has CDR1 SGHTA and CDR2 FQGNSA. V shed 5 bases, J shed 7 bases, and the junction held 14 bases outside the gene matches. Written as DNA, the CDR3 is TGTGCCAGCAGCCCGGCGTACGAACCAGGGGGAGAGCAGTACTTC. Translation gives CASSPAYEPGGEQYF. Combining the CDR3 with reference TRBV7-2 and TRBJ2-7 gives the whole variable domain GAGVSQSPSNKVTEKGKDVELRCDPISGHTALYWYRQSLGQGLEFLIYFQGNSAPDKSGLPSDRFSAERTGGSVSTLTIQRTQQEDSAVYLCASSPAYEPGGEQYFGPGTRLTVT.

This clonotype appeared many times. V and J are TRBV7-6 and TRBJ2-4, with D possibly matching TRBD2 (6 bases). The CDR3 totals 17 residues. Germline CDR1 SGHVS, CDR2 FNYEAQ. Trimming pared 4 bases from V and 7 bases from J, leaving 23 bases between. Written as DNA, the CDR3 is TGTGCCAGCAGCTCCCAGCGGGCTCAGAGAGGAGAGAACATTCAGTACTTC. It specifies CASSSQRAQRGENIQYF.

Ten or more counts support this clonotype. V and J are TRBV20-1 and TRBJ1-1; D may be TRBD1 (6 bases). The germline V and J ends were trimmed by 5 bases and 11 bases, with 15 bases remaining between them. Germline CDR1 is DFQATT and CDR2 is SNEGSKA (reference sequence). This CDR3 has 11 residues. The CDR3 loop is CSAPTGSVAFF. The CDR3 DNA reads as TGCAGTGCTCCAACAGGGTCAGTGGCTTTCTTT.

There are many counts of this clonotype. The chain carries TRBV6-5 and TRBJ1-1; the D gene is possibly TRBD1 (5 bases). The CDR3 has 15 amino acids. Germline CDR1 is MNHEY and CDR2 is SVGAGI. The V end was cut by 3 bases, the J end by 1 base, with 12 bases between. The CDR3 sequence is CASSYSYRRNTEAFF. The CDR3 DNA is TGTGCCAGCAGTTATTCCTACAGGAGGAACACTGAAGCTTTCTTT.

Ten or more counts support this clonotype. The V call is TRBV7-3, the J call TRBJ1-2; no clear D gene. Germline CDR1 SGHTA, CDR2 FQGTGA. V was cut by 1 base and J by 4 bases, with 7 bases left in between. This CDR3 comprises 13 residues. Here the CDR3 DNA reads TGTGCCAGCAGCTTAAAAGGGTCCTATGGCTACACCTTC. As protein: CASSLKGSYGYTF.

Many counts were recorded for this clonotype. The chain has TRBV5-1 and TRBJ2-4, with D tentatively TRBD1 (7 bases). V was shortened by 8 bases and J by 2 bases, with 17 bases between the two germline ends. CDR1 is SGHRS and CDR2 is YFSETQ in the germline V gene. The CDR3 loop spans 15 amino acids. In DNA, the CDR3 is TGCGCCAGTGCGGGACAGACAGGGACCAAAAACATTCAGTACTTC. It is translated as CASAGQTGTKNIQYF.

This clonotype came up many times. The V call is TRBV11-1, the J call TRBJ1-1; 9 bases map to TRBD1. J lost 0 bases, V lost 1 base, and 6 bases had no gene match. The germline V gene has CDR1 SGHAT and CDR2 FQDESV (reference sequence). The CDR3 length is 17 residues. CDR3 sequence: CASSLERTGDLNTEAFF. CDR3 DNA sequence: TGTGCCAGCAGCTTAGAGAGGACAGGGGACCTGAACACTGAAGCTTTCTTT.

This clonotype has a count of ten or more. The V gene is TRBV20-1, the J gene TRBJ2-7; D remains unclear. The CDR3 spans 11 residues. CDR1 is DFQATT, CDR2 SNEGSKA, per germline (reference sequence). V was cut by 0 bases and J by 5 bases, with 5 bases left in between. The CDR3: CSARELHEQYF. In nucleotides, the CDR3 is TGCAGTGCTAGAGAGCTTCACGAGCAGTACTTC.

This clonotype was found many times. The rearrangement links TRBV6-2 or TRBV6-3 to TRBJ1-3; no reliable D call. Germline V gene lookup returns CDR1 MNHEY and CDR2 SVGEGT. The V end lost 4 bases, the J end lost 5 bases, and 6 bases lay between the germline ends. CDR3 length: 12 amino acids. The CDR3 coding sequence is TGTGCCAGCAGTTTCCGGCGAAACACCATATATTTT. Its translation: CASSFRRNTIYF.

This clonotype was observed many times. This rearrangement joins TRBV20-1 to TRBJ2-1; 8 bases agree with TRBD1. This CDR3 is built from 15 residues. Per germline, CDR1 DFQATT and CDR2 SNEGSKA (reference sequence). The J segment lost 3 bases and the V segment lost 0 bases, leaving 4 bases of the junction unmatched. The CDR3 sequence: CSARDPGTGYNEQFF. DNA for the CDR3: TGCAGTGCTAGAGATCCCGGGACAGGCTACAATGAGCAGTTCTTC.

This clonotype was observed many times. This rearrangement joins TRBV7-2 to TRBJ2-1; TRBD2 matches 10 bases. The CDR3 has 16 amino acids. CDR1 and CDR2 from the germline V gene are SGHTA and FQGNSA. After removal of 0 bases from V and 10 bases from J, the junction contained 9 bases not matched to a gene. CDR3 sequence reads: CASSLATSGGAREQFF. DNA for the CDR3: TGTGCCAGCAGCTTAGCAACCAGCGGGGGGGCACGGGAGCAGTTCTTC.

This clonotype was detected many times. V gene TRBV7-2 combines with J gene TRBJ2-7; D is undetermined. Germline CDR1 is SGHTA and CDR2 is FQGNSA. Trimming removed 2 bases from V and 2 bases from J, with 7 bases in between. The CDR3 runs to 13 residues. CDR3 DNA: TGTGCCAGCAGCTTATTAGCTACCTACGAGCAGTACTTC. As protein: CASSLLATYEQYF.

The table lists this clonotype with many counts. The V gene is TRBV10-3, the J gene TRBJ2-1; D remains ambiguous. In germline, CDR1 is ENHRY, CDR2 SYGVKD. The ends were cut back, 0 bases at V and 8 bases at J, with 14 bases in the middle. This CDR3 has 15 residues. The CDR3 DNA reads TGTGCCATCAGTGAGTCAAGTGGGCCTGGCGATGAGCAGTTCTTC. Translation gives CAISESSGPGDEQFF.